This passage covers 3 T cell receptor beta chains from one sample sequenced in a study of cytomegalovirus exposure and HLA in healthy donors. Both 60 Vbeta primers and 13 Jbeta primers went into the PCR. Assay: immunoSEQ multiplex PCR; the TCRdb copy retains only in-frame clones and omits some. The top ten clones hold approximately 1.5% of a sample with about 190,000 clones, approximately 79% of them seen once. Material for sequencing was PBMCs. These receptor sequences come from a woman between 18 and 30 years old in good health and CMV-seronegative.

The genes are TRBV6-5 and TRBJ1-1; no clear D gene. CDR1 and CDR2 (germline): MNHEY, SVGAGI. The length of the CDR3 is 13 residues. The V end lost 6 bases, the J end lost 1 base, and 9 bases lay between the germline ends. CDR3 protein: CASSNAQNTEAFF. CDR3 coding DNA: TGTGCCAGCAGCAACGCGCAGAACACTGAAGCTTTCTTT.

This clone was counted between two and nine times. This chain links TRBV9 with TRBJ1-2, with D uncertain. The CDR3 has 15 amino acids. Germline loops: CDR1 SGDLS, CDR2 YYNGEE. Trimming stripped 0 bases from V and 0 bases from J, with 9 bases between. The DNA of the CDR3 is TGTGCCAGCAGCGTAGGGGCAGTAGCTAACTATGGCTACACCTTC. Translating gives CASSVGAVANYGYTF.

The sample holds one count of this clone. The chain carries TRBV10-1 and TRBJ2-5; 12 bases align to TRBD2. Germline V gives CDR1 WNHNN, CDR2 SYGVQD (reference sequence). There are 15 residues in the CDR3. Unmatched junction bases numbered 6, after V lost 6 bases and J lost 4 bases. The CDR3 sequence is CASSQGGLAGETQYF. The DNA for the CDR3 is TGCGCCAGCAGCCAAGGGGGACTAGCGGGAGAGACCCAGTACTTC.